Following are 14 T cell receptor beta chains from one sample sequenced in a study of post-analysis software for immune sequencing data. Unique molecular identifiers had been added to the TCR beta cDNA libraries. TCRdb fed the PCR reads into MiXCR, producing one record per CDR3 protein. The sample has approximately 570,000 distinct CDR3 sequences; 44% are singletons. Their antigens are not known. Whole-study results and caveats: Patients carried five TRBV segments more frequently than controls did, and TRBV5-6, TRBV5-1 and TRBV20-1 were among them.

The sequenced sample consisted of blood. Source of these receptors: a girl aged 5-17 years with multiple sclerosis.

This chain uses TRBV20-1 with TRBJ1-1; 11 nucleotides line up with TRBD1. Germline CDR1 reads DFQATT; CDR2 reads SNEGSKA (reference sequence). J lost 1 base, V lost 5 bases, and 6 bases had no gene match. The CDR3 is made up of 15 amino acids. The CDR3 sequence: CSARAGTGGNTEAFF. The CDR3 region has the DNA TGCAGTGCTCGAGCCGGGACAGGGGGGAACACTGAAGCTTTCTTT.

The CDR3 bases are TGTGCCAGCAGTTTCGGTGGAGCCAAAAACATTCAGTACTTC. Translation: CASSFGGAKNIQYF. The V gene is TRBV12-3 or TRBV12-4, the J gene TRBJ2-4; no clear D. The CDR3 has 14 amino acids. Trimming removed 3 bases at V and 0 bases at J, with 6 bases between.

The CDR3 sequence is CAIRARMGENEQFF. The CDR3 nucleotides read TGTGCCATCAGGGCGCGGATGGGAGAAAATGAGCAGTTCTTC. The genes are TRBV10-3 and TRBJ2-1, with D maybe TRBD2 (5 bases). The CDR3 runs to 14 residues. Trimming shortened V by 6 bases and J by 7 bases, and 16 bases separated the two germline ends. Germline V CDR1 and CDR2: ENHRY, SYGVKD.

As to this clonotype: One junction end disagrees with the germline gene, perhaps due to a read error. The rearrangement joins TRBV7-2 to TRBJ2-6; unclear D gene. This CDR3 is built from 12 residues. Germline CDR1 reads SGHTA; CDR2 reads FQGNSA. CDR3 DNA: TGTGCCTGCAGCTTAAATCCCAACGTCCTGACTTTC. The encoded protein is CACSLNPNVLTF.

The CDR3 reads CSVPKAAETQYF. The CDR3 DNA is TGCAGCGTTCCGAAAGCGGCAGAGACCCAGTACTTC. The chain uses TRBV29-1 and TRBJ2-5; possible D gene TRBD2, 5 bases. Germline assignment: CDR1 SQVTM and CDR2 ANQGSEA. The V gene lost 5 bases and the J gene lost 4 bases, with 11 bases spanning the gap. This CDR3 contains 12 residues.

The genes are TRBV20-1 and TRBJ2-3; the D gene is possibly TRBD1 (5 bases). Germline loops: CDR1 DFQATT, CDR2 SNEGSKA (reference sequence). Trimming shortened V by 6 bases and J by 3 bases, and 13 bases separated the two germline ends. This CDR3 has 13 amino acids. CDR3 loop: CSAPLGVTDTQYF. The CDR3 DNA reads as TGCAGTGCGCCGCTAGGGGTGACAGATACGCAGTATTTT.

This rearrangement joins TRBV12-3 or TRBV12-4 to TRBJ1-5; D is perhaps TRBD1 (5 bases). Trimming took off 6 bases at V and 5 bases at J, with 11 bases between the two ends. This CDR3 has 13 amino acids. CDR3 amino acids: CASSHRKDQPQHF. The CDR3 DNA sequence: TGTGCCAGCAGCCACAGGAAAGATCAGCCCCAGCATTTT.

This clonotype was seen more than once but under ten times. The rearrangement joins TRBV7-8 to TRBJ2-3; TRBD2 matches at 8 bases. From germline, CDR1 is SGHVS and CDR2 FQNEAQ. The CDR3 is 13 amino acids. The ends lost 1 base at V and 14 bases at J; junction bases unmatched: 8. CDR3 loop: CASSLDPGLDTYF. The CDR3 DNA is TGTGCCAGCAGCTTAGACCCGGGACTAGATACGTATTTT.

In this sample, this clonotype turned up a few times. At one boundary the junction diverges from the germline segment, which might be a read error. The CDR3 DNA follows: TGTGCCAGCAGCCTAGCCAGGGGCACTGAAGCTTTCTTT. As protein: CASSLARGTEAFF. This chain connects TRBV7-2 to TRBJ1-1; D is perhaps TRBD1 (6 bases). In germline, CDR1 is SGHTA, CDR2 FQGNSA. CDR3 size: 13 residues.

In this sample, this clonotype turned up many times. The chain combines TRBV5-1 with TRBJ2-7; D is undetermined. Trimming removed 2 bases at V and 7 bases at J, with 13 bases between. Germline-derived CDR1 and CDR2 are SGHRS and YFSETQ. CDR3 length equals 13 residues. The CDR3 loop is CASSFAQREEQYF. The DNA of the CDR3 is TGCGCCAGCAGCTTTGCTCAGAGAGAAGAGCAGTACTTC.

V gene TRBV27 combines with J gene TRBJ2-7; D might be TRBD2 (5 bases). The germline V gene has CDR1 MNHEY and CDR2 SMNVEV (reference sequence). V lost 7 bases and J 2 bases, leaving 15 bases between the germline ends. CDR3 size: 14 residues. The CDR3 DNA reads TGTGCCAGCACCCTGCTGAGGGCCCCCTACGAGCAGTACTTC. Translating it yields CASTLLRAPYEQYF.

This rearrangement joins TRBV28 to TRBJ2-7; 7 positions match TRBD2. The closer fit of TRBJ2-4 to the DNA end suggests the J call may be wrong. CDR1 is MDHEN, CDR2 SYDVKM, per germline. The CDR3 sequence is 14 residues long. CDR3 nucleotides: TGTGCGTGGAGCGGGATGGCTGCCAAAAACATTCAGTACTTC. Translation: CAWSGMAAKNIQYF.

This chain joins TRBV4-2 and TRBJ1-2; the D gene is possibly TRBD1 (6 bases). Per germline, CDR1 LGHNA and CDR2 YNFKEQ. The CDR3 is made up of 14 amino acids. V was cut by 4 bases and J by 2 bases, with 11 bases left in between. The CDR3 loop reads CASSPDDRNYGYTF. CDR3 nucleotide sequence: TGTGCCAGCAGCCCAGACGACAGGAACTATGGCTACACCTTC.

This clonotype appeared many times. The chain combines TRBV6-4 with TRBJ2-1, with D tentatively TRBD2 (6 bases). The CDR3 spans 14 residues. The germline V and J ends were trimmed by 5 bases and 5 bases, with 13 bases remaining between them. CDR1 MRHNA and CDR2 SNTAGT come from the germline V gene. For the CDR3, the DNA is TGTGCCAGCAGTCCGGGACTGGACCACAATGAGCAGTTCTTC. It yields the protein CASSPGLDHNEQFF.